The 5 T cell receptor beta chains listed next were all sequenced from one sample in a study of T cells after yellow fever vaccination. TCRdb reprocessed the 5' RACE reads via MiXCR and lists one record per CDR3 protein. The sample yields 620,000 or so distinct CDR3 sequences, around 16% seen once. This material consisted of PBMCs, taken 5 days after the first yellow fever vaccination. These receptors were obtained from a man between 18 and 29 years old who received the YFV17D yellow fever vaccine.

The DNA of the CDR3 is TGTGCCAGCAGGCGAGCGTCCGGGACAGGGAATTACGAGCAGTACTTC. Translated: CASRRASGTGNYEQYF. The chain has TRBV11-2 and TRBJ2-7, with 9 bases fitting TRBD1. Looked up from germline, CDR1 is SGHAT and CDR2 is FQNNGV. The CDR3 has 16 amino acids. V was clipped by 6 bases and J by 4 bases; unmatched bases: 13.

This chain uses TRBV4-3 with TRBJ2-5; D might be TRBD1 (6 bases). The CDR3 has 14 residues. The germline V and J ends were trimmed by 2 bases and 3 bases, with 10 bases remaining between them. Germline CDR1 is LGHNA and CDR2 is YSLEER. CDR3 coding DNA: TGCGCCAGCAGCCAAATATACAGGGAAGAGACCCAGTACTTC. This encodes CASSQIYREETQYF.

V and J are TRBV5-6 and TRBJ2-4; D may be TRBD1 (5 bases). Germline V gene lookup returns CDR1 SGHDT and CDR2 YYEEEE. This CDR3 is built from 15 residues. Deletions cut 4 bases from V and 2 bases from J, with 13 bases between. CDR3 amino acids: CASSDSRVSKNIQYF. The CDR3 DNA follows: TGTGCCAGCAGCGACTCCAGGGTTTCCAAAAACATTCAGTACTTC. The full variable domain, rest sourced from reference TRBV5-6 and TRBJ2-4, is DAGVTQSPTHLIKTRGQQVTLRCSPKSGHDTVSWYQQALGQGPQFIFQYYEEEERQRGNFPDRFSGHQFPNYSSELNVNALLLGDSALYLCASSDSRVSKNIQYFGAGTRLSVL.

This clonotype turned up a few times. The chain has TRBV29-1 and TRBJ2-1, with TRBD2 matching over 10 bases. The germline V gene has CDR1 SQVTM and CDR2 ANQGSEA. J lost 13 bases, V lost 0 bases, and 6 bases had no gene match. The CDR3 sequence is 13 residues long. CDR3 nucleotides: TGCAGCGTTGAAGAGGAAGGACTAGCGGACCAGTTCTTC. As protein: CSVEEEGLADQFF.

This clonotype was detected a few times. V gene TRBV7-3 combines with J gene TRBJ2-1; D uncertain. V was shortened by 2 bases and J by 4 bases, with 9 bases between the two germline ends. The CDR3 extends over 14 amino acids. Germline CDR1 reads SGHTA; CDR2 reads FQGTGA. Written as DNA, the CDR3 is TGTGCCAGCAGCTTACTCTCCGGGTACAATGAGCAGTTCTTC. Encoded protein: CASSLLSGYNEQFF.